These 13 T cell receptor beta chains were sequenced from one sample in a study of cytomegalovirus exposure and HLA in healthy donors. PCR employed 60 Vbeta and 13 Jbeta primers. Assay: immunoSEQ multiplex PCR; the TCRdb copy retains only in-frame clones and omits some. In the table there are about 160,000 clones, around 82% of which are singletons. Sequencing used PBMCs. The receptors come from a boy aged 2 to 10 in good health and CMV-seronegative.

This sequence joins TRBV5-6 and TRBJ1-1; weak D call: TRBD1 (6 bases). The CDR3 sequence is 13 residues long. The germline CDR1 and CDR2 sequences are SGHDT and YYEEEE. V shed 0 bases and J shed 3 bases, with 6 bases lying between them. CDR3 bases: TGTGCCAGCAGCTTGGACAGGGACACTGAAGCTTTCTTT. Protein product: CASSLDRDTEAFF.

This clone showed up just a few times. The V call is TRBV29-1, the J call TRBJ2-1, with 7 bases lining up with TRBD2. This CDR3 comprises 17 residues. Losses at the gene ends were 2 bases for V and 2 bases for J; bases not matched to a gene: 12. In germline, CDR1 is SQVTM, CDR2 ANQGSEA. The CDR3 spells CSVESRRETVPYNEQFF. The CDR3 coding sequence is TGCAGCGTTGAAAGTCGGCGGGAGACGGTCCCCTACAATGAGCAGTTCTTC.

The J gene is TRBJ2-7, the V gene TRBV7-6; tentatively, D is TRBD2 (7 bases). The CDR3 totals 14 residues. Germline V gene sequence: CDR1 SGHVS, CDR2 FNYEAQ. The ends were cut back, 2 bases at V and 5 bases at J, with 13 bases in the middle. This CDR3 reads CASSLIGGRDEQYF. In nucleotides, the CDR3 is TGTGCCAGCAGCTTAATCGGGGGGCGGGACGAGCAGTACTTC.

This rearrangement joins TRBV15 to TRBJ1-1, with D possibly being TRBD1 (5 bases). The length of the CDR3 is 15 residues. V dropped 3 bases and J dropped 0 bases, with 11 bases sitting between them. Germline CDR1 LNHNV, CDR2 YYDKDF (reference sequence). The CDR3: CATSRGRAVNTEAFF. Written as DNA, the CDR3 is TGTGCCACCAGCAGGGGCAGGGCGGTGAACACTGAAGCTTTCTTT.

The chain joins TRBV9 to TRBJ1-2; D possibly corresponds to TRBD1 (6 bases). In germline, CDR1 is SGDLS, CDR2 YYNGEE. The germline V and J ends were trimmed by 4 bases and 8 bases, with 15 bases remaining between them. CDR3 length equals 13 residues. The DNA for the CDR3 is TGTGCCAGCAGCCCCTGGGAGGGGGACGGCTACACCTTC. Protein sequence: CASSPWEGDGYTF.

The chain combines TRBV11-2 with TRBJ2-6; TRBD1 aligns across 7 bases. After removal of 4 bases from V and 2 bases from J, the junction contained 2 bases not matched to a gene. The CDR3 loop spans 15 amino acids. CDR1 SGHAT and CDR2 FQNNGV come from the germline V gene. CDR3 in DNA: TGTGCCAGCAGCTACAGGGGTGCTGGGGCCAACGTCCTGACTTTC. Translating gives CASSYRGAGANVLTF.

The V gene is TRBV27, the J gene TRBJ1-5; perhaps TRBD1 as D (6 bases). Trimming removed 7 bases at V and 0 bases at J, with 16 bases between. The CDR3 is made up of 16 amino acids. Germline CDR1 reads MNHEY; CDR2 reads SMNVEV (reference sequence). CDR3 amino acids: CASTKGESFSNQPQHF. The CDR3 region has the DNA TGTGCCAGCACCAAGGGGGAGAGTTTTAGCAATCAGCCCCAGCATTTT.

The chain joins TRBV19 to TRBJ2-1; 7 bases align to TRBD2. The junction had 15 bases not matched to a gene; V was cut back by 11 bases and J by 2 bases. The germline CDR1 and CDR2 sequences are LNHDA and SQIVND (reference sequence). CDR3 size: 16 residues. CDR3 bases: TGTGCCTCCGGCCATGGCGGGAGAGGGACCTACAATGAGCAGTTCTTC. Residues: CASGHGGRGTYNEQFF.

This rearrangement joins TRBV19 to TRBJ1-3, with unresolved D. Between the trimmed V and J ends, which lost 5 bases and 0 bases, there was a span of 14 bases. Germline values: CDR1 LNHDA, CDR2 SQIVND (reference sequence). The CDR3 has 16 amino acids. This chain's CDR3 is CASSPRHFHSGNTIYF. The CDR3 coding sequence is TGTGCCAGTAGTCCTCGACATTTCCACTCTGGAAACACCATATATTTT.

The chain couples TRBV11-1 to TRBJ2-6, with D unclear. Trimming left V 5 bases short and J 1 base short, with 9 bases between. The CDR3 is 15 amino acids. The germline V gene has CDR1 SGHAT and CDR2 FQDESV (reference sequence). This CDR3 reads CASSPVISGANVLTF. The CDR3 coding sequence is TGTGCCAGCAGCCCCGTTATTTCTGGGGCCAACGTCCTGACTTTC.

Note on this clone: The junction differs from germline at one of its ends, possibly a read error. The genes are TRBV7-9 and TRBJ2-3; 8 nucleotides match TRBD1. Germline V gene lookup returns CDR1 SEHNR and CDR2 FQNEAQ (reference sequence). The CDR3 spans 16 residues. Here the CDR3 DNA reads TGTTCCAGCAGCTTCGCCGGGACAGGTCACACAGATACGCAGTATTTT. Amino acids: CSSSFAGTGHTDTQYF.

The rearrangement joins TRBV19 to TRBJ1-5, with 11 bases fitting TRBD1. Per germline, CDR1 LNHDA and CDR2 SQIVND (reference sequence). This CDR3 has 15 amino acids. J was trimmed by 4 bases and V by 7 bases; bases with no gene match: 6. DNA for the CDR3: TGTGCCAGTAATACGGACAGGGGGCTAAATCAGCCCCAGCATTTT. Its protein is CASNTDRGLNQPQHF.

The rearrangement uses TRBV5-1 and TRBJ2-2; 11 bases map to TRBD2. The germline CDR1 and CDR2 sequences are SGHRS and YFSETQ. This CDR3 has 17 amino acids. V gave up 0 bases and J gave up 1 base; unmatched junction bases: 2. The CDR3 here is CASSLEGTSGNTGELFF. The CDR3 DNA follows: TGCGCCAGCAGCTTGGAGGGGACTAGCGGGAACACCGGGGAGCTGTTTTTT.